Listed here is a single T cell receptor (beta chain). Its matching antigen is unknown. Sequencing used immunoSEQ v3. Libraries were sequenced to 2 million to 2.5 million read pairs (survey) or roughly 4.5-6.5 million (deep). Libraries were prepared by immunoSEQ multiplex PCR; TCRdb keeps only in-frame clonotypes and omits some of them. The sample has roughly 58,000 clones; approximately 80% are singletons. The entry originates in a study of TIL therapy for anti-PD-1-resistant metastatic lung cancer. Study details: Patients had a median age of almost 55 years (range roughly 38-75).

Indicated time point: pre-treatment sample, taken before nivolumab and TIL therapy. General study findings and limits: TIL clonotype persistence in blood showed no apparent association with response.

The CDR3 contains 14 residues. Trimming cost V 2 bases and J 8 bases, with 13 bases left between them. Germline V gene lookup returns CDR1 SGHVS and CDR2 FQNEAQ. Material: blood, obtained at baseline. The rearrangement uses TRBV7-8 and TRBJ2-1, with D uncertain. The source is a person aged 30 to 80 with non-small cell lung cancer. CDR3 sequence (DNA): TGTGCCAGCAGCTTACAGTTGGGTCAGGATGAGCAGTTCTTC. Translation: CASSLQLGQDEQFF.